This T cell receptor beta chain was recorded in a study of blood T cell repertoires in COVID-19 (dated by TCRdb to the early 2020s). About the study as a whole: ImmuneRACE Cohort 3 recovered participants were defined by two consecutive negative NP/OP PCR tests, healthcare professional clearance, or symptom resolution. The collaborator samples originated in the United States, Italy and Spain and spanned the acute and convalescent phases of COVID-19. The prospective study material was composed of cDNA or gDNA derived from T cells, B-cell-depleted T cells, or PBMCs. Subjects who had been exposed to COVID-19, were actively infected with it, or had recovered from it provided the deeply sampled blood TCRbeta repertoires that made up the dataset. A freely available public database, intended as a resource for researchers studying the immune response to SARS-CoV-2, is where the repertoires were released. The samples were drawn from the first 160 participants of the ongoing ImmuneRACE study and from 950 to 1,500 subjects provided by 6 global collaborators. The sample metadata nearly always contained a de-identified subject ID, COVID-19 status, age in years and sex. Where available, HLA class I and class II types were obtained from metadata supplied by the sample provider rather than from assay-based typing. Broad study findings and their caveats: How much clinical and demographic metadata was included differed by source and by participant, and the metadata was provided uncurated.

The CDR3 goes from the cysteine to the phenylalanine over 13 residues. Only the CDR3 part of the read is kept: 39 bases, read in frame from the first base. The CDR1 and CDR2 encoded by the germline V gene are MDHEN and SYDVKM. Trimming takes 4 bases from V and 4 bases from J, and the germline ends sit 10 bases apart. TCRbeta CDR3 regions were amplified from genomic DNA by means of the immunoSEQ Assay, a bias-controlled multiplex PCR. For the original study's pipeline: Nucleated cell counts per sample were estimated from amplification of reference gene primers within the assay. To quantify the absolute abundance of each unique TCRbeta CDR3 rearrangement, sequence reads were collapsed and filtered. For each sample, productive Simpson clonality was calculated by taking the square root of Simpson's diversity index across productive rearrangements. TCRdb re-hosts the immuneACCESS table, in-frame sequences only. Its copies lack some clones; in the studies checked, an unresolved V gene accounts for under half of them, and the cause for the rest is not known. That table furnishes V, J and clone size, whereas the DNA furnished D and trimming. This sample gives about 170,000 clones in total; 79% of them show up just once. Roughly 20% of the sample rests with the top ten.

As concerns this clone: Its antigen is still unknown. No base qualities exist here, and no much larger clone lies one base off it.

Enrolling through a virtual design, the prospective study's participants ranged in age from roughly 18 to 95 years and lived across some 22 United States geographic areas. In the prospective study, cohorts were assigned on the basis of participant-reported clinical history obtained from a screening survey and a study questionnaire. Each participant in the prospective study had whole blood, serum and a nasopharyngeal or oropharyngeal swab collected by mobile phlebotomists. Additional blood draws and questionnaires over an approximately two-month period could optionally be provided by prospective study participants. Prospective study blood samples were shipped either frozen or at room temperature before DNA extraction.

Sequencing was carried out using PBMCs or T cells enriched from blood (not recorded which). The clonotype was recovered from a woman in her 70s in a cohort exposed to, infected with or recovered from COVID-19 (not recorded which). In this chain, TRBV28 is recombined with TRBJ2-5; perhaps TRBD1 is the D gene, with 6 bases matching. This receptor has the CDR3 CASSSGVRETQYF. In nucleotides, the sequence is TGTGCCAGCAGTTCAGGGGTTAGAGAGACCCAGTACTTC.